This T cell receptor (beta chain) derives from a study of CD4 and CD8 cells across lung adenocarcinoma regions. Via MiXCR, TCRdb re-called the PCR reads, giving one row per CDR3 protein. Counted here are around 20,000 distinct CDR3 sequences, roughly 46% occurring once; the ten biggest clones make up 15% to 20%. Germline CDR1 is GTSNPN and CDR2 is SVGIG (reference sequence). Trimming removed 2 bases from V and 6 bases from J; junction bases left unmatched: 10. The CDR3 spans 15 residues. Only a few counts were recorded for this clonotype. The chain couples TRBV30 to TRBJ2-1; 7 bases line up with TRBD1. This receptor was identified in a male donor with lung adenocarcinoma. The CD4 and CD8 labels of this study may be unreliable. Sequenced material: CD4+ T cells from the margin of a lung tumor. As DNA, the CDR3 is TGTGCCTGGAGTCAGAGGACAGGTTTCGTCAATGAGCAGTTCTTC. Translation: CAWSQRTGFVNEQFF.